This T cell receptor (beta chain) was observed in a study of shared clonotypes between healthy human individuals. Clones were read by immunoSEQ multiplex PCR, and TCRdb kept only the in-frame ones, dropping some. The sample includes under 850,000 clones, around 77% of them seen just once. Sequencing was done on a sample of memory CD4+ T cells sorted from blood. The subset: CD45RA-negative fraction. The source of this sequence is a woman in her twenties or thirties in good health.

Here the CDR3 DNA reads TGTGCCAGCAGCTCAGGGGGTACTTCCACCGGGGAGCTGTTTTTT. This gives the protein CASSSGGTSTGELFF. The chain carries TRBV13 and TRBJ2-2; 7 nucleotides match TRBD1. Looked up from germline, CDR1 is PRHDT and CDR2 is FYEKMQ (reference sequence). There are 15 residues in the CDR3. With 4 bases clipped from V and 4 bases from J, the junction kept 6 bases outside the gene matches.